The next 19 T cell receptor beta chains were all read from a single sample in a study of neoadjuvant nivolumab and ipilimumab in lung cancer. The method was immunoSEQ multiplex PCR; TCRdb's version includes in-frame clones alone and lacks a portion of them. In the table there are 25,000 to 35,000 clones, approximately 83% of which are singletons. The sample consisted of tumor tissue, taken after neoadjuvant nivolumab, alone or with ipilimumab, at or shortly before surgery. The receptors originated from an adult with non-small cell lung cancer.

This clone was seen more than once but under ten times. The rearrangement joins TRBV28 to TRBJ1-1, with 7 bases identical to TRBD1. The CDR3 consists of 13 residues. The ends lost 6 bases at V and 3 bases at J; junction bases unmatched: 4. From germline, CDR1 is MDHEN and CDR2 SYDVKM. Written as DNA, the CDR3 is TGTGCCAGCAGCGGGACAGACTACACTGAAGCTTTCTTT. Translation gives CASSGTDYTEAFF.

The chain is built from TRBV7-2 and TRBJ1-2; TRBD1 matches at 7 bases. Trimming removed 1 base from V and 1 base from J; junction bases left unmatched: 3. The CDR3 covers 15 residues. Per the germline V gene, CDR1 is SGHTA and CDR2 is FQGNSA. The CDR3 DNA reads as TGTGCCAGCAGCTTAGGAAGGGACAGTAACTATGGCTACACCTTC. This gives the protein CASSLGRDSNYGYTF.

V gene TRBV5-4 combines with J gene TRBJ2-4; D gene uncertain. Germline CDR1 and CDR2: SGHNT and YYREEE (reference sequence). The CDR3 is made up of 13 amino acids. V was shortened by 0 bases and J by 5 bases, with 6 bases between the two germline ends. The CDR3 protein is CASSLELENIQYF. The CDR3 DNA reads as TGTGCCAGCAGCTTGGAATTAGAAAACATTCAGTACTTC.

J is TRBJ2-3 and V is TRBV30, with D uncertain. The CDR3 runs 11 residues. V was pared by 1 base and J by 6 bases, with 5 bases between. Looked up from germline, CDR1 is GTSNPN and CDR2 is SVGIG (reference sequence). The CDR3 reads CAWSEEDTQYF. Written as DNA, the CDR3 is TGTGCCTGGAGTGAGGAGGATACGCAGTATTTT.

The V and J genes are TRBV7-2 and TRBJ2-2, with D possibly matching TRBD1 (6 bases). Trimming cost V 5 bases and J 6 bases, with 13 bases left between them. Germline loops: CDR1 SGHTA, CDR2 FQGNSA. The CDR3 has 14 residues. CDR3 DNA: TGTGCCAGCAGCGCCGAATGGGGGCCCGGGGAGCTGTTTTTT. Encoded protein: CASSAEWGPGELFF. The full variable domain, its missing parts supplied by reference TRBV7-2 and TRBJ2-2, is GAGVSQSPSNKVTEKGKDVELRCDPISGHTALYWYRQSLGQGLEFLIYFQGNSAPDKSGLPSDRFSAERTGGSVSTLTIQRTQQEDSAVYLCASSAEWGPGELFFGEGSRLTVL.

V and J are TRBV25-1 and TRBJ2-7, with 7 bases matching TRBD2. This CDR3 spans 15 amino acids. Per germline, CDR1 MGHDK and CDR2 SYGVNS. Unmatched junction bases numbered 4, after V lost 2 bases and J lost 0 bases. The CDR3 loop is CASSEGGVDSYEQYF. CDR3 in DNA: TGTGCCAGCAGTGAAGGGGGGGTAGACTCCTACGAGCAGTACTTC.

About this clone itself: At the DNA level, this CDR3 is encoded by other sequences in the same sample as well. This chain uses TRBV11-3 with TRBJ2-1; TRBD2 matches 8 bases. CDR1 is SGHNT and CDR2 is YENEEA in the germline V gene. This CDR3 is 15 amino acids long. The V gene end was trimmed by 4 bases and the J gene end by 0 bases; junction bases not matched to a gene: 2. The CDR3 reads CASSSGTSSYNEQFF. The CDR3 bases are TGTGCCAGCAGCTCCGGGACTAGCTCCTACAATGAGCAGTTCTTC.

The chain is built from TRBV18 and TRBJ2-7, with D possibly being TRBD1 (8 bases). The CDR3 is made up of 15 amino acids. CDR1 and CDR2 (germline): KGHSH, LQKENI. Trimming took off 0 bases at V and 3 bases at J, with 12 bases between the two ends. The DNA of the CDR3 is TGTGCCAGCTCACCACCACAGGGGGGGGGCTACGAGCAGTACTTC. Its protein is CASSPPQGGGYEQYF.

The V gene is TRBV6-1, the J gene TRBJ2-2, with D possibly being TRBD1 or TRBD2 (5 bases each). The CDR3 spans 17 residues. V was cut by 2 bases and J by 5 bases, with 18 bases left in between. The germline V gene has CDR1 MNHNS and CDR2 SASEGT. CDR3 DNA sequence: TGTGCCAGCAGTGAACGTGGGGACGGATGGAAGACCGGGGAGCTGTTTTTT. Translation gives CASSERGDGWKTGELFF.

The CDR3 loop is CASSQVWTVYGYTF. The CDR3 region has the DNA TGTGCCAGCAGCCAGGTGTGGACAGTCTATGGCTACACCTTC. V is TRBV28 and J is TRBJ1-2, with D possibly matching TRBD1 (6 bases). Trimming took 6 bases from V and 4 from J, leaving 15 bases between them. The CDR3 is made up of 14 amino acids. CDR1 and CDR2 (germline): MDHEN, SYDVKM.

The CDR3 DNA reads as TGCGCCAGCAGCAGACAGGGTATCCAAGAGACCCAGTACTTC. It yields the protein CASSRQGIQETQYF. The J gene is TRBJ2-5, the V gene TRBV5-1; 7 bases map to TRBD1. This CDR3 contains 14 residues. Trimming took 4 bases from V and 1 from J; bases not matched to a gene: 4. CDR1 and CDR2 (germline): SGHRS, YFSETQ.

CDR3 nucleotides: TGTGCCAGCAGCTTCCGGTCCATTAACTCCGTCAATTCACCCCTCCACTTT. Protein sequence: CASSFRSINSVNSPLHF. The rearrangement uses TRBV5-6 and TRBJ1-6; D is uncertain. Per germline, CDR1 SGHDT and CDR2 YYEEEE. The CDR3 sequence is 17 residues long. The V and J ends lost 2 bases and 7 bases respectively, with 19 bases between them.

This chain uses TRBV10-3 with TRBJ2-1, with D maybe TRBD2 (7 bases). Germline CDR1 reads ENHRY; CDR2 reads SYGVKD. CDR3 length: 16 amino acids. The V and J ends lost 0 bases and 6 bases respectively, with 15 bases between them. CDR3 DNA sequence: TGTGCCATCAGTGAGTCGTATGCGGGGGCGGGCAATGAGCAGTTCTTC. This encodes CAISESYAGAGNEQFF.

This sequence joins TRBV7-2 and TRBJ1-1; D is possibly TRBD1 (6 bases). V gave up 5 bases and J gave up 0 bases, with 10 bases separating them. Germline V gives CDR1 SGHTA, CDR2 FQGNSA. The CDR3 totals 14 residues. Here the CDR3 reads CASSAQGLNTEAFF. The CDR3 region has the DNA TGTGCCAGCAGCGCACAGGGATTGAACACTGAAGCTTTCTTT.

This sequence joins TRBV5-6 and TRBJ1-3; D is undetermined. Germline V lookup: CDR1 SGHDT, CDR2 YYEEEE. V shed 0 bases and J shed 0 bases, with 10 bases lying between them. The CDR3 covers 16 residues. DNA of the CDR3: TGTGCCAGCAGCTTGGGGCGTCTTACCTCTGGAAACACCATATATTTT. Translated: CASSLGRLTSGNTIYF. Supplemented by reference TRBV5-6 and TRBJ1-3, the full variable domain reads DAGVTQSPTHLIKTRGQQVTLRCSPKSGHDTVSWYQQALGQGPQFIFQYYEEEERQRGNFPDRFSGHQFPNYSSELNVNALLLGDSALYLCASSLGRLTSGNTIYFGEGSWLTVV.

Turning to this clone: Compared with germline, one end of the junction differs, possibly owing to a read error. CDR3 nucleotides: TGCACCAGCAGAACAGGGGAAGGAATCTCCTACGAGCAGTACTTC. Protein: CTSRTGEGISYEQYF. This chain connects TRBV5-1 to TRBJ2-7, with TRBD1 matching over 7 bases. The CDR3 contains 15 residues. Germline V gene lookup returns CDR1 SGHRS and CDR2 YFSETQ. Using reference TRBV5-1 and TRBJ2-7 for the parts outside the CDR3, the full variable domain is KAGVTQTPRYLIKTRGQQVTLSCSPISGHRSVSWYQQTPGQGLQFLFEYFSETQRNKGNFPGRFSGRQFSNSRSEMNVSTLELGDSALYLCTSRTGEGISYEQYFGPGTRLTVT.

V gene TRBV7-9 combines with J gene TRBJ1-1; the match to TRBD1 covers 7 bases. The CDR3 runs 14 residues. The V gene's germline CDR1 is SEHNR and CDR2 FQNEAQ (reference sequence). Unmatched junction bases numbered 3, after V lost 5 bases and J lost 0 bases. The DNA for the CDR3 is TGTGCCAGCAGCCCGGACAGGTTGAACACTGAAGCTTTCTTT. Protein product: CASSPDRLNTEAFF.

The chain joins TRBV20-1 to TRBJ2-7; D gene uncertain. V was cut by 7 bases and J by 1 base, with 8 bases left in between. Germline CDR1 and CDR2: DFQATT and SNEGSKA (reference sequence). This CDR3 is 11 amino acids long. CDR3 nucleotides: TGCAGTGGGCTGATTTCCTACGAGCAGTACTTC. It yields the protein CSGLISYEQYF.

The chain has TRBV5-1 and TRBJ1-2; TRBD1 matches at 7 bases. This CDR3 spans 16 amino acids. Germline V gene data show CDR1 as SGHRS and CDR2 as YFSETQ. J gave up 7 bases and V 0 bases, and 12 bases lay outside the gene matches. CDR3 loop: CASSLEATGSFVGYTF. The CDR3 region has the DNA TGCGCCAGCAGCTTGGAGGCGACAGGGTCGTTTGTTGGCTACACCTTC. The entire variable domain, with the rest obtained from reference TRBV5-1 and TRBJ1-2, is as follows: KAGVTQTPRYLIKTRGQQVTLSCSPISGHRSVSWYQQTPGQGLQFLFEYFSETQRNKGNFPGRFSGRQFSNSRSEMNVSTLELGDSALYLCASSLEATGSFVGYTFGSGTRLTVV.